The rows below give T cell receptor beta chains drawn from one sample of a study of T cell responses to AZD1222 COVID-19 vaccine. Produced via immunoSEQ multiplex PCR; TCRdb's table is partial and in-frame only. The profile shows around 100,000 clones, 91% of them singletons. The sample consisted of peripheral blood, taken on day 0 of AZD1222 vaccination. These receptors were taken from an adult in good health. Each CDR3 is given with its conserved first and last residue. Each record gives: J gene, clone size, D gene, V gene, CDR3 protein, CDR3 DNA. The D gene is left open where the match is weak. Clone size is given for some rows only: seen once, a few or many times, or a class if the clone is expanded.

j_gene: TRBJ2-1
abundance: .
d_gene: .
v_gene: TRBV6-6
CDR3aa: CASRGGRGGNEQFF
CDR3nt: TGTGCCAGCAGGGGGGGCCGTGGGGGCAATGAGCAGTTCTTC

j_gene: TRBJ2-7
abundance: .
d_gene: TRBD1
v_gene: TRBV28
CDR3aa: CASSRLTGSPYEQYF
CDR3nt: TGTGCCAGCAGTCGTCTGACAGGGAGTCCCTACGAGCAGTACTTC

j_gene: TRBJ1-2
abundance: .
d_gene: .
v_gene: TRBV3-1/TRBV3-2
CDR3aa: CASSQEPGGPYGYTF
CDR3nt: TGTGCCAGCAGCCAAGAACCAGGCGGCCCCTATGGCTACACCTTC

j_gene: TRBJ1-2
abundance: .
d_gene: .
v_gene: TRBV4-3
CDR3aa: CASSQEGTTGTYGYTF
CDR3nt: TGCGCCAGCAGCCAAGAAGGGACAACAGGGACTTATGGCTACACCTTC

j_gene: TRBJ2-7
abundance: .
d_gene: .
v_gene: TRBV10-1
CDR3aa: CASSERGGWRDLSSYEQYF
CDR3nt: TGCGCCAGCAGTGAGAGGGGGGGCTGGAGGGACTTGAGCTCCTACGAGCAGTACTTC

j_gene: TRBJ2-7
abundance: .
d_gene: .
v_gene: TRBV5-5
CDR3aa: CASSLDTSSLPYEQYF
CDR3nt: TGTGCCAGCAGCCTCGACACCTCTTCCCTCCCCTACGAGCAGTACTTC

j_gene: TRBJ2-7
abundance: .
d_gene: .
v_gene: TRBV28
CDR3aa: CASSLRRGEQYF
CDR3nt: TGTGCCAGCAGTCTCCGCCGGGGCGAGCAGTACTTC

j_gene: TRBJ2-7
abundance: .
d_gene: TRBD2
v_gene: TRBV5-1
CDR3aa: CASSLGAGGPLYEQYF
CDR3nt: TGCGCCAGCAGCTTGGGTGCGGGAGGGCCCCTCTACGAGCAGTACTTC

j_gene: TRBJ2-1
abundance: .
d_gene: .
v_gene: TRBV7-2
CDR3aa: CASSLVAIGGQINEQFF
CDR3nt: TGTGCCAGCAGCTTAGTGGCTATAGGTGGGCAGATCAATGAGCAGTTCTTC

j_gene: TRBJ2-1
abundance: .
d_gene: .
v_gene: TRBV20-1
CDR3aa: CSARVWNEQFF
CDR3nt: TGCAGTGCTAGAGTTTGGAATGAGCAGTTCTTC

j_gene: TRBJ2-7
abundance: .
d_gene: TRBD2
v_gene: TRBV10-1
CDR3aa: CASNSTLADPYEQYF
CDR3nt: TGCGCCAGTAACTCGACCCTAGCGGACCCCTACGAGCAGTACTTC

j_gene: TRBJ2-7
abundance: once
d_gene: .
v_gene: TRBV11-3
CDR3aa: CASSPRHGDFYEQYF
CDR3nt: TGTGCCAGCAGCCCCCGACACGGAGATTTCTACGAGCAGTACTTC

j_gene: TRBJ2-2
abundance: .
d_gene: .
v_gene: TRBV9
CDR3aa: CASSPQGGGRNTGELFF
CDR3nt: TGTGCCAGCAGCCCGCAGGGAGGGGGCAGGAACACCGGGGAGCTGTTTTTT

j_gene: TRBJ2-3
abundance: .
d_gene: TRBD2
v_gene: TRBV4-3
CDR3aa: CASSQDPSGSRKDTQYF
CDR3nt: TGCGCCAGCAGCCAAGATCCTAGCGGGAGTCGTAAAGATACGCAGTATTTT

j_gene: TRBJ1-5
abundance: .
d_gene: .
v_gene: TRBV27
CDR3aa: CASSNNRVNQPQHF
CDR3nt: TGTGCCAGCAGTAACAACAGGGTTAATCAGCCCCAGCATTTT

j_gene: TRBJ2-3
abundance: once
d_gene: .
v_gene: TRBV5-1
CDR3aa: CATQTQGTDTQYF
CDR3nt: TGCGCCACCCAGACACAAGGCACAGATACGCAGTATTTT

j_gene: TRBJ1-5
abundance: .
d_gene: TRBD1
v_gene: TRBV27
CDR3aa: CASSNQGARQPQHF
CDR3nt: TGTGCCAGCAGTAATCAGGGGGCGCGTCAGCCCCAGCATTTT

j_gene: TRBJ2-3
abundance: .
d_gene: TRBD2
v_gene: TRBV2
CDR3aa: CASRVSGRAGTDTQYF
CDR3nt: TGTGCCAGCAGGGTTAGCGGGAGGGCGGGCACAGATACGCAGTATTTT

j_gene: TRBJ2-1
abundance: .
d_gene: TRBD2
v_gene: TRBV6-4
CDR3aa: CASSPARTSGNNEQFF
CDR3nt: TGTGCCAGCAGTCCCGCTCGGACTAGCGGGAACAATGAGCAGTTCTTC

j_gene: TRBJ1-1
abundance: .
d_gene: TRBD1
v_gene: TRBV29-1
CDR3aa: CSGIRDRGPEAFF
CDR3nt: TGCAGCGGAATCCGGGACAGGGGGCCTGAAGCTTTCTTT

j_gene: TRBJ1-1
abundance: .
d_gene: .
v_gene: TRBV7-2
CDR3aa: CASSLLGGNTEAFF
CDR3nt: TGTGCCAGCAGCTTACTCGGGGGGAACACTGAAGCTTTCTTT

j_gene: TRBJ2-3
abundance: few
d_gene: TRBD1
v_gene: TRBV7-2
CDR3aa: CASSLTGGLDTQYF
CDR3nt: TGTGCCAGCAGCTTGACAGGGGGTTTAGATACGCAGTATTTT

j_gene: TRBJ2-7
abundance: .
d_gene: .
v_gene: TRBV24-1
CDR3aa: CATSVDSYEQYF
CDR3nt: TGTGCCACCAGTGTTGACTCATACGAGCAGTACTTC

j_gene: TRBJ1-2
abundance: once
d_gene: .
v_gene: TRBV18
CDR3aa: CASSPGAEHNGYTF
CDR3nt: TGTGCCAGCTCACCAGGGGCGGAACATAATGGCTACACCTTC

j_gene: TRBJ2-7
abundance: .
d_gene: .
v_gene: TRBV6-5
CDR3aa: CASSYSGSSYEQYF
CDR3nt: TGTGCCAGCAGTTATAGTGGCAGCTCCTACGAGCAGTACTTC

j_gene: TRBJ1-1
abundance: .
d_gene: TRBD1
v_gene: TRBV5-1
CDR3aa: CASRTGENTEAFF
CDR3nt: TGCGCCAGCAGGACAGGGGAGAACACTGAAGCTTTCTTT

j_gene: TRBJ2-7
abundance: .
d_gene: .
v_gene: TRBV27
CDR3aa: CASSARALLSYEQYF
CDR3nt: TGTGCCAGCAGTGCCCGGGCCCTACTCTCCTACGAGCAGTACTTC

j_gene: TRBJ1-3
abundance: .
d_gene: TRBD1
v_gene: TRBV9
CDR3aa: CASSVVPQGDRGPRNTIYF
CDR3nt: TGTGCCAGCAGCGTAGTACCCCAGGGGGACAGGGGGCCGAGAAACACCATATATTTT

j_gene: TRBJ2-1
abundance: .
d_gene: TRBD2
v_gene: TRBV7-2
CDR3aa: CASRGTSGPLAQFF
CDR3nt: TGTGCCAGCCGGGGGACTAGCGGTCCTTTGGCGCAGTTCTTC

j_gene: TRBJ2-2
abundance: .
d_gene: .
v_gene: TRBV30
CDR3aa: CAWSLQGYGELFF
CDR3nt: TGTGCCTGGAGCCTGCAGGGGTACGGGGAGCTGTTTTTT

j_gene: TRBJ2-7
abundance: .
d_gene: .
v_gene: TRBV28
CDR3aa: CASSRPLSRYEQYF
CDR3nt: TGTGCCAGCAGCAGACCTCTGTCCCGCTACGAGCAGTACTTC

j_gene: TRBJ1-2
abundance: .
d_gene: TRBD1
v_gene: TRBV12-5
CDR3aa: CASGLAGTGLKYTF
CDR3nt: TGTGCTAGTGGTTTGGCCGGGACAGGTCTAAAGTATACCTTC

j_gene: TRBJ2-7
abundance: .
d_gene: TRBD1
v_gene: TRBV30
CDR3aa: CAWSGGWGQGSSYEQYF
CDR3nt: TGTGCCTGGAGTGGAGGGTGGGGACAGGGCTCTTCCTACGAGCAGTACTTC

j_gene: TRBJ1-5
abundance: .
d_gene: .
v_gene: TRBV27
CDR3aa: CASSKGGWNQPQHF
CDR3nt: TGTGCCAGCAGTAAGGGAGGGTGGAATCAGCCCCAGCATTTT

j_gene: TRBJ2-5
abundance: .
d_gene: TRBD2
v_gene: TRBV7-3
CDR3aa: CASSPTGTSVTETQYF
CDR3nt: TGTGCCAGCAGCCCAACTGGGACTAGCGTCACGGAGACCCAGTACTTC

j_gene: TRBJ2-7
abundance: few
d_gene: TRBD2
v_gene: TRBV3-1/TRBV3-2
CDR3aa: CASSLSGGVREQYF
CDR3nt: TGTGCCAGCAGCCTATCGGGGGGGGTCCGAGAGCAGTACTTC

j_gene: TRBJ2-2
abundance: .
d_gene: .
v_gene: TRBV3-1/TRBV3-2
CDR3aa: CASSRAGNTGELFF
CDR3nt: TGTGCCAGCAGCCGAGCGGGTAACACCGGGGAGCTGTTTTTT

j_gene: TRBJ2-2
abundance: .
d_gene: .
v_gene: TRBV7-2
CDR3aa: CASSFHSTGELFF
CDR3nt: TGTGCCAGCAGCTTCCATAGTACAGGGGAGCTGTTTTTT

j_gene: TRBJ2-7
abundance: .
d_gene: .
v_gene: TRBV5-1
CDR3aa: CASSLGNSYEQYF
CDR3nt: TGCGCCAGCAGCTTGGGTAACTCCTACGAGCAGTACTTC

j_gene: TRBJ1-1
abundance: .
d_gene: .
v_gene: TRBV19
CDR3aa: CASSLGGNTEAFF
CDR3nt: TGTGCCAGCTCCCTCGGGGGGAACACTGAAGCTTTCTTT